One sample yielded the 22 T cell receptor beta chains listed below, sequenced in a study of beta chain features in type 1 diabetes. Study-level results: Type 1 diabetes patients had moderately but significantly shorter TCRB CDR3s in all four CD4+ subsets.

Sequencing targeted expressed TCRB transcripts, as all isolated RNA had been reverse transcribed. The protocol was immunoSEQ multiplex PCR, while the TCRdb copy is restricted to in-frame clones and leaves out a portion. This table holds about 250,000 clones, under 13% found once. Antigens for these TCRs are unknown. What was sequenced was naive CD4+ T cells from blood. The receptors stem from a young man with type 1 diabetes.

The chain links TRBV25-1 to TRBJ1-4, with a weak D call TRBD1 (6 bases). The CDR3 contains 14 residues. The germline V gene encodes CDR1 MGHDK and CDR2 SYGVNS. V lost 2 bases and J 8 bases, leaving 12 bases between the germline ends. The CDR3 coding sequence is TGTGCCAGCAGTGAAAACAGGGTTAGCGAAAAACTGTTTTTT. It yields the protein CASSENRVSEKLFF.

This sequence joins TRBV7-2 and TRBJ1-1; a weak D match, TRBD1 (5 bases). V shed 3 bases and J shed 2 bases, with 7 bases lying between them. The germline V gene encodes CDR1 SGHTA and CDR2 FQGNSA. CDR3 length: 13 amino acids. The CDR3 nucleotides are TGTGCCAGCAGCTTCTGGACAAACACTGAAGCTTTCTTT. Translation gives CASSFWTNTEAFF.

The chain employs TRBV6-6 and TRBJ1-2, with 10 nucleotides matching TRBD1. CDR1 MNHNY and CDR2 SVGAGI come from the germline V gene (reference sequence). The V and J ends lost 6 bases and 6 bases, in that order; junction bases with no gene match: 10. This CDR3 has 15 amino acids. DNA for the CDR3: TGTGCCAGCAGACTGACAGGGGGCGAGCCCCATGGCTACACCTTC. Its protein is CASRLTGGEPHGYTF.

The chain uses TRBV19 and TRBJ1-5, with D possibly matching TRBD1 (6 bases). Per the germline V gene, CDR1 is LNHDA and CDR2 is SQIVND (reference sequence). Trimming left V 4 bases short and J 3 bases short, with 13 bases between. This CDR3 is 15 amino acids long. CDR3 sequence (DNA): TGTGCCAGTAGTAATCGGGGGGGGCCCAATCAGCCCCAGCATTTT. Its translation: CASSNRGGPNQPQHF.

The V and J genes are TRBV5-1 and TRBJ1-1, with a tentative D call TRBD1 (5 bases). CDR1 is SGHRS and CDR2 is YFSETQ in the germline V gene. Trimming shortened V by 2 bases and J by 4 bases, and 12 bases separated the two germline ends. This CDR3 is built from 14 residues. Here the CDR3 reads CASSFGGGGTEAFF. The CDR3 DNA sequence: TGCGCCAGCAGCTTTGGGGGGGGAGGCACTGAAGCTTTCTTT.

This clone has a handful of counts. This chain links TRBV7-6 with TRBJ2-7, with D possibly being TRBD1 (5 bases). Germline lookup yields CDR1 SGHVS and CDR2 FNYEAQ. V was trimmed by 1 base and J by 5 bases, leaving 18 bases between them. This CDR3 region has 16 residues. This CDR3 is CASSLDRQLSKHEQYF. Written as DNA, the CDR3 is TGTGCCAGCAGCTTAGATCGACAGCTCAGCAAGCACGAGCAGTACTTC. Drawing the rest from reference TRBV7-6 and TRBJ2-7, the complete variable domain is GAGVSQSPRYKVTKRGQDVALRCDPISGHVSLYWYRQALGQGPEFLTYFNYEAQQDKSGLPNDRFSAERPEGSISTLTIQRTEQRDSAMYRCASSLDRQLSKHEQYFGPGTRLTVT.

This clone was detected only a few times. The genes are TRBV9 and TRBJ1-1; D might be TRBD1 (6 bases). Germline CDR1 is SGDLS and CDR2 is YYNGEE. Trimming shortened V by 4 bases and J by 4 bases, and 14 bases separated the two germline ends. This CDR3 spans 14 amino acids. The CDR3 loop reads CASSTQQGPTEAFF. The CDR3 bases are TGTGCCAGCAGCACCCAACAGGGCCCCACTGAAGCTTTCTTT.

The genes are TRBV4-2 and TRBJ2-5, with 7 bases fitting TRBD1. Per germline, CDR1 LGHNA and CDR2 YNFKEQ. The CDR3 sequence is 14 residues long. After removal of 2 bases from V and 3 bases from J, the junction contained 3 bases not matched to a gene. The CDR3 DNA is TGTGCCAGCAGCCAAACCGGGACAGAAGAGACCCAGTACTTC. The encoded protein is CASSQTGTEETQYF.

The chain recombines TRBV2 with TRBJ2-7, with D possibly being TRBD1 (5 bases). The V end was cut by 3 bases, the J end by 2 bases, with 11 bases between. This CDR3 is built from 14 residues. Germline CDR1 and CDR2: SNHLY and FYNNEI. The CDR3 nucleotides are TGTGCCAGCAGTGACTGGGGCCTAACCTACGAGCAGTACTTC. Protein sequence: CASSDWGLTYEQYF.

This chain joins TRBV9 and TRBJ1-2; D is uncertain. This CDR3 spans 12 amino acids. With 5 bases removed from V and 0 bases from J, the gap between germline ends came to 5 bases. The germline CDR1 and CDR2 sequences are SGDLS and YYNGEE. CDR3 in DNA: TGTGCCAGCAGGGAGCCTAACTATGGCTACACCTTC. Its protein is CASREPNYGYTF.

This clone was observed a handful of times. The rearrangement joins TRBV9 to TRBJ2-1; tentatively, D is TRBD2 (6 bases). The CDR3 contains 17 residues. From germline, CDR1 is SGDLS and CDR2 YYNGEE. V was trimmed by 4 bases and J by 0 bases, leaving 17 bases between them. The CDR3, as DNA: TGTGCCAGCAGCCAGAAGAGAGAACTAGCCTCCTACAATGAGCAGTTCTTC. It specifies CASSQKRELASYNEQFF.

The chain recombines TRBV7-8 with TRBJ1-1; D unclear. Trimming cost V 4 bases and J 0 bases, with 15 bases left between them. Germline loops: CDR1 SGHVS, CDR2 FQNEAQ. This CDR3 contains 16 residues. The DNA for the CDR3 is TGTGCCAGCAGCTACTCCCGGGAGCTAATGAACACTGAAGCTTTCTTT. Its translation is CASSYSRELMNTEAFF.

This clone showed up just a few times. The gene calls are TRBV12-5 and TRBJ2-1; 7 bases agree with TRBD2. J gave up 7 bases and V 4 bases, and 10 bases lay outside the gene matches. This CDR3 contains 15 residues. Germline CDR1 is LGHNT and CDR2 is FRNRAP. CDR3 amino acids: CASGSLPPGGNEQFF. The DNA of the CDR3 is TGTGCTAGTGGTTCTCTCCCCCCGGGGGGAAATGAGCAGTTCTTC. The full variable domain, in which reference TRBV12-5 and TRBJ2-1 provide the parts outside the CDR3, is DARVTQTPRHKVTEMGQEVTMRCQPILGHNTVFWYRQTMMQGLELLAYFRNRAPLDDSGMPKDRFSAEMPDATLATLKIQPSEPRDSAVYFCASGSLPPGGNEQFFGPGTRLTVL.

The CDR3 sequence: CSVSTGFAMNTEAFF. Here the CDR3 DNA reads TGCAGCGTATCCACAGGGTTTGCAATGAACACTGAAGCTTTCTTT. The V call is TRBV29-1, the J call TRBJ1-1; maybe TRBD1 (6 bases). Germline V gene sequence: CDR1 SQVTM, CDR2 ANQGSEA. Trimming shortened V by 6 bases and J by 0 bases, and 17 bases separated the two germline ends. The CDR3 consists of 15 residues.

V is TRBV7-2 and J is TRBJ1-2; D gene uncertain. V dropped 5 bases and J dropped 10 bases, with 20 bases sitting between them. The CDR3 extends over 14 amino acids. The germline CDR1 and CDR2 sequences are SGHTA and FQGNSA. Here the CDR3 reads CASSPRFEAKAYTF. Written as DNA, the CDR3 is TGTGCCAGCAGCCCGAGGTTCGAGGCTAAGGCCTACACCTTC.

This clone appeared a few times. The chain employs TRBV7-9 and TRBJ2-7, with no clear D. V was cut by 4 bases and J by 3 bases, with 4 bases left in between. The CDR3 has 11 amino acids. Germline values: CDR1 SEHNR, CDR2 FQNEAQ (reference sequence). The CDR3 DNA is TGTGCCAGCAGCTCCTACTACGAGCAGTACTTC. This sequence encodes CASSSYYEQYF. Supplemented by reference TRBV7-9 and TRBJ2-7, the full variable domain reads DTGVSQNPRHKITKRGQNVTFRCDPISEHNRLYWYRQTLGQGPEFLTYFQNEAQLEKSRLLSDRFSAERPKGSFSTLEIQRTEQGDSAMYLCASSSYYEQYFGPGTRLTVT.

This sequence joins TRBV4-1 and TRBJ1-1; D uncertain. The CDR3 is 13 residues long. The germline CDR1 and CDR2 sequences are MGHRA and YSYEKL. Trimming pared 2 bases from V and 3 bases from J, leaving 7 bases between. CDR3 sequence reads: CASSQRVYTEAFF. CDR3 in DNA: TGCGCCAGCAGCCAACGGGTTTACACTGAAGCTTTCTTT.

This clone was detected only a few times. The V and J genes are TRBV29-1 and TRBJ1-3; 7 bases map to TRBD1. Per germline, CDR1 SQVTM and CDR2 ANQGSEA. V dropped 5 bases and J dropped 3; count of bases not matched to a gene: 4. This CDR3 is 13 amino acids long. The CDR3 protein is CSVQTGIGNTIYF. The DNA of the CDR3 is TGCAGCGTTCAGACAGGGATTGGAAACACCATATATTTT.

The V call is TRBV6-6, the J call TRBJ2-1; 12 positions agree with TRBD2. CDR3 length: 16 residues. CDR1 and CDR2 from the germline V gene are MNHNY and SVGAGI (reference sequence). V shed 5 bases, J shed 7 bases, and the junction held 9 bases outside the gene matches. The CDR3 bases are TGTGCCAGCAGTCCTATAGCTAGCGGGGGGGCAAATGAGCAGTTCTTC. This encodes CASSPIASGGANEQFF.

V gene TRBV5-6 combines with J gene TRBJ1-2; no clear D gene. The CDR3 loop spans 13 amino acids. Trimming stripped 4 bases from V and 8 bases from J, with 15 bases between. The V gene's germline CDR1 is SGHDT and CDR2 YYEEEE. The CDR3 region is CASSRLEAGGYTF. The CDR3 DNA follows: TGTGCCAGCAGCCGTCTGGAGGCCGGGGGCTACACCTTC.

This chain uses TRBV30 with TRBJ2-1; perhaps TRBD2 as D (6 bases). Trimming took off 4 bases at V and 7 bases at J, with 17 bases between the two ends. Germline assignment: CDR1 GTSNPN and CDR2 SVGIG (reference sequence). This CDR3 has 14 residues. CDR3 protein: CAWISGRRPNEQFF. CDR3 bases: TGTGCCTGGATTAGCGGACGACGACCTAATGAGCAGTTCTTC.

This clone was counted between two and nine times. The rearrangement uses TRBV30 and TRBJ1-2, with TRBD1 identical over 8 bases. With 3 bases clipped from V and 8 bases from J, the junction kept 8 bases outside the gene matches. CDR1 GTSNPN and CDR2 SVGIG come from the germline V gene (reference sequence). The CDR3 is 13 amino acids. This chain's CDR3 is CAWRTGVRGGYTF. The CDR3 DNA sequence: TGTGCCTGGAGGACAGGGGTAAGGGGAGGCTACACCTTC.